This is a list of T cell receptor beta chains from one sample in a study of beta chain features in type 1 diabetes. The repertoire was sequenced with immunoSEQ multiplex PCR; TCRdb's copy has only in-frame clones and lacks some. The sample holds 500,000 to 700,000 clones, 15% to 19% seen once. Sequencing was done on a sample of naive CD4+ T cells from blood. The receptor set was obtained from a man aged 18 to 29 in good health. Each CDR3 is given with its conserved first and last residue. Each record gives: V gene, J gene, D gene, clone size, CDR3 DNA, CDR3 protein. D genes are given only for firm matches. Size is omitted from some rows. Given values are once, few, many or a class for expanded clones.

TRBV9,TRBJ2-3,TRBD2,-,TGTGCCAGCAGCTCCTACCCCGGACTAGCGGGGTACACAGATACGCAGTATTTT,CASSSYPGLAGYTDTQYF
TRBV6-5,TRBJ2-5,TRBD2,-,TGTGCCAGCAGCCTAGCGGGGAGAGAGACCCAGTACTTC,CASSLAGRETQYF
TRBV11-2,TRBJ2-1,TRBD1,-,TGTGCCAGCAGCTTAGCCAGGGGGCAGAGACCCTACAATGAGCAGTTCTTC,CASSLARGQRPYNEQFF
TRBV25-1,TRBJ2-1,-,few,TGTGCCAGCAGTGAATTGTGGGGGTACAGCTCCTACAATGAGCAGTTCTTC,CASSELWGYSSYNEQFF
TRBV7-9,TRBJ2-3,TRBD2,-,TGTGCCAGCAGCTTGGGAGGGCCTGGGGATACGCAGTATTTT,CASSLGGPGDTQYF
TRBV19,TRBJ2-7,TRBD1,-,TGTGCCAGTAGTACCCCTTGGACAGGGTCCTACGAGCAGTACTTC,CASSTPWTGSYEQYF
TRBV7-9,TRBJ2-7,-,-,TGTGCCAGCAGCTCCCAGGGACCTGGCGAGCAGTACTTC,CASSSQGPGEQYF
TRBV7-2,TRBJ2-5,-,few,TGTGCCAGCAGCCCCCCTGGGACCCAGTACTTC,CASSPPGTQYF
TRBV11-2,TRBJ2-3,-,-,TGTGCCAGCAGCTTAGGGGCAGGAATAAGCACAGATACGCAGTATTTT,CASSLGAGISTDTQYF
TRBV7-2,TRBJ1-1,-,-,TGTGCCAGCAGCTTCAGCGGACAGCCGAACACTGAAGCTTTCTTT,CASSFSGQPNTEAFF
TRBV28,TRBJ2-1,-,few,TGTGCCAGCAGTTTATGGTACGGGGGCAATGAGCAGTTCTTC,CASSLWYGGNEQFF
TRBV7-9,TRBJ1-1,-,few,TGTGCCAGCAGCTTAGGGGGCAGGGGCACTGAAGCTTTCTTT,CASSLGGRGTEAFF
TRBV15,TRBJ2-7,-,-,TGTGCCACCAGCAGATCCTCATGGGGACGGGAATTTGAGCAGTACTTC,CATSRSSWGREFEQYF
TRBV7-3,TRBJ2-3,TRBD1,-,TGTGCCAGCAGCTCTACAGGGGGCCCAGATACGCAGTATTTT,CASSSTGGPDTQYF
TRBV10-3,TRBJ2-2,TRBD2,few,TGTGCCATCAACCCGGGACTAGCGGGAGGGAACACCGGGGAGCTGTTTTTT,CAINPGLAGGNTGELFF
TRBV7-3,TRBJ2-1,TRBD1,few,TGTGCCAGCAGCTTCGGACAGGGGGCCTTCAATGAGCAGTTCTTC,CASSFGQGAFNEQFF
TRBV5-1,TRBJ2-2,-,-,TGCGCCAGCAGGGACCCCGGGGAGCTGTTTTTT,CASRDPGELFF
TRBV7-9,TRBJ2-1,-,few,TGTGCCAGCAGGAATAGTAAAAGCTCCTACAATGAGCAGTTCTTC,CASRNSKSSYNEQFF
TRBV10-3,TRBJ2-3,TRBD1,-,TGTGCCATCAGTGTGGGGACAGGCGGGATAAATACGCAGTATTTT,CAISVGTGGINTQYF
TRBV29-1,TRBJ2-1,TRBD1,few,TGCAGCGGAGAGGGGGCCGGCGCCAATGAGCAGTTCTTC,CSGEGAGANEQFF
TRBV5-1,TRBJ2-5,TRBD1,few,TGCGCCAGCAGCTTCGGGACAGGGTACCAAGAGACCCAGTACTTC,CASSFGTGYQETQYF
TRBV15,TRBJ2-3,-,few,TGTGCCACCAGCAGACTAGATACGGATACGCAGTATTTT,CATSRLDTDTQYF
TRBV20-1,TRBJ1-6,-,-,TGCAGTGCGGCGCCTAATTCACCCCTCCACTTT,CSAAPNSPLHF
TRBV7-3,TRBJ2-2,-,few,TGTGCCAGCAGCTTAAAGGGGACAACAAGAACCGGGGAGCTGTTTTTT,CASSLKGTTRTGELFF
TRBV10-3,TRBJ2-1,-,-,TGTGCCATCCGGGACCTCCGCAAAGCGAATGAGCAGTTCTTC,CAIRDLRKANEQFF
TRBV4-3,TRBJ1-4,TRBD1,-,TGCGCCAGCAGCCAAGTCCGACAGGGGGCCCATGAAAAACTGTTTTTT,CASSQVRQGAHEKLFF
TRBV10-3,TRBJ2-2,-,few,TGTGCCATCAGTGTCCCGGGCACCGGGGAGCTGTTTTTT,CAISVPGTGELFF
TRBV5-1,TRBJ2-7,TRBD2,few,TGCGCCAGCAGCGCGTCTAGCGGGCCCTCCTACGAGCAGTACTTC,CASSASSGPSYEQYF
TRBV9,TRBJ2-3,TRBD2,-,TGTGCCAGTGGGCGGGAGATAGATACGCAGTATTTT,CASGREIDTQYF
TRBV4-2,TRBJ2-2,-,-,TGTGCCAGCAGCCAGGGGGCCCGGGGGAACACCGGGGAGCTGTTTTTT,CASSQGARGNTGELFF
TRBV7-2,TRBJ2-1,-,few,TGTGCCAGCAGATTAATACTAGGGTCCCCGCCAAATGAGCAGTTCTTC,CASRLILGSPPNEQFF
TRBV6-5,TRBJ2-7,-,few,TGTGCCAGCACCCTGGGCCACGAGCAGTACTTC,CASTLGHEQYF
TRBV27,TRBJ2-1,TRBD2,-,TGTGCCAGCAGTTTAAGGGTATGGGCGGGAGTGTCAAGCAATGAGCAGTTCTTC,CASSLRVWAGVSSNEQFF
TRBV30,TRBJ1-2,-,-,TGTGCCTGGAGTCAGACAGCGCCCCTTGGCTACACCTTC,CAWSQTAPLGYTF
TRBV5-4,TRBJ2-7,-,once,TGTGCCAGCAGCCCCAGGGGGGGAACCTACGAGCAGTACTTC,CASSPRGGTYEQYF
TRBV13,TRBJ2-7,-,few,TGTGCCAGCAGCCCAAACAGATACGAGCAGTACTTC,CASSPNRYEQYF
TRBV5-1,TRBJ2-3,TRBD2,few,TGCGCCAGCAGCTTGGAAACCCCTAGCGGGAGCCCCACAGATACGCAGTATTTT,CASSLETPSGSPTDTQYF
TRBV2,TRBJ1-2,-,few,TGTGCCAGCAGTGAAGAGCGGGGTTTATGGTATGGCTACACCTTC,CASSEERGLWYGYTF
TRBV6-6,TRBJ2-7,TRBD1,-,TGTGCCAGCAGTCACCACCGGGACAGGGGGGATTACGAGCAGTACTTC,CASSHHRDRGDYEQYF
TRBV7-9,TRBJ1-1,-,few,TGTGCCAGCAGCCCGGAGGGTGGCGCTTTCTTT,CASSPEGGAFF
TRBV6-1,TRBJ2-5,-,few,TGTGCCAGCAACGGTGGAGGCCTCCAAGAGACCCAGTACTTC,CASNGGGLQETQYF
TRBV7-7,TRBJ1-2,-,few,TGTGCCAGCAGCTTAGTAGTAAATGGCTACACCTTC,CASSLVVNGYTF
TRBV29-1,TRBJ2-4,-,-,TGCAGCGTTGCGCGGGACGACATTCAGTACTTC,CSVARDDIQYF
TRBV25-1,TRBJ2-4,-,few,TGTGCCAGCAGTGTAGGGAGTATACACATTCAGTACTTC,CASSVGSIHIQYF
TRBV5-6,TRBJ2-7,-,-,TGTGCCAGCAGCTTGAAGCCGACTGACTACGAGCAGTACTTC,CASSLKPTDYEQYF
TRBV9,TRBJ2-2,-,few,TGTGCCAGCAGCGTAGTTAGCGGGAACACCGGGGAGCTGTTTTTT,CASSVVSGNTGELFF
TRBV27,TRBJ2-7,TRBD1,-,TGTGCCAGCAGTTGGGACAGGGGGTCCTACGAGCAGTACTTC,CASSWDRGSYEQYF
TRBV11-2,TRBJ2-1,TRBD2,few,TGTGCCAGCAGGGGACTAGCACGGTCCTTCACCCCTCTTGAGCAGTTCTTC,CASRGLARSFTPLEQFF